What follows is one T cell receptor beta chain and its context. The data originate from a study of shared clonotypes between healthy human individuals. Data came from immunoSEQ multiplex PCR; TCRdb stores just in-frame clones and leaves some out. There are under 650,000 clones in the sample; around 96% occur only once, and about 0.057% lies in the top ten. V was shortened by 5 bases and J by 0 bases, with 10 bases between the two germline ends. The CDR3 is 14 amino acids. Germline loops: CDR1 SEHNR, CDR2 FQNEAQ (reference sequence). Sample: naive CD4+ T cells sorted from blood. The sample's subset: CD45RA+ positively selected. The J gene is TRBJ1-1, the V gene TRBV7-9; TRBD1 might be the D (6 bases). The receptor was derived from a woman aged 30 to 39 in good health. CDR3 region: CASSNRAMNTEAFF. DNA for the CDR3: TGTGCCAGCAGCAACAGGGCTATGAACACTGAAGCTTTCTTT.